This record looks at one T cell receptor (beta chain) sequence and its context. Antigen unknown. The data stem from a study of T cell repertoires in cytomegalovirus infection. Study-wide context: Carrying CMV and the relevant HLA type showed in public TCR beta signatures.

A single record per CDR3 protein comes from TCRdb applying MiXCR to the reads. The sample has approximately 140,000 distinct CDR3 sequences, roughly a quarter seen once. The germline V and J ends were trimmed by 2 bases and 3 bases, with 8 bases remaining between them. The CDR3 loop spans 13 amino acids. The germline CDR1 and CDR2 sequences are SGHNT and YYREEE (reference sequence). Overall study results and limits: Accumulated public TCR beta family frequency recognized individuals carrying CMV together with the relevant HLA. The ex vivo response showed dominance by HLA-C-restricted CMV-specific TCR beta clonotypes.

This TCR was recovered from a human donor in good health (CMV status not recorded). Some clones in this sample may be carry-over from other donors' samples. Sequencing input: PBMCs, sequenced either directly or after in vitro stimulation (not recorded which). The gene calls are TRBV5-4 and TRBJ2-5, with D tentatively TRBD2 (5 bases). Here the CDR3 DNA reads TGTGCCAGCAGCTTAGCGGCGAAAGAGACCCAGTACTTC. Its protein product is CASSLAAKETQYF.